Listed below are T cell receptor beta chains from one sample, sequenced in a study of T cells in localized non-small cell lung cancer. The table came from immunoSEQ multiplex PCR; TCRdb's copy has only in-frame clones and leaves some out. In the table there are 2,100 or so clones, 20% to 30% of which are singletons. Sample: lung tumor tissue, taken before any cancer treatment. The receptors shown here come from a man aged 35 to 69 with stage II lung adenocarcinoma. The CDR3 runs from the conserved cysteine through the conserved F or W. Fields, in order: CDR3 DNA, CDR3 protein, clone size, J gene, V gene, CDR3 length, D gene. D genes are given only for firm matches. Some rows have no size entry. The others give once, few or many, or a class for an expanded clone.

TGTGCCATACTACAGGGCACCACTGAAGCTTTCTTT CAILQGTTEAFF few TRBJ1-1 TRBV19 12 NA
TGTGCCAGCAGGAGGACTAGCGGGACTAGCACAGATACGCAGTATTTT CASRRTSGTSTDTQYF NA TRBJ2-3 TRBV6-8 16 TRBD2
TGTGCCTCAAGTCGGATAGGGGCTAATGAAAAACTGTTTTTT CASSRIGANEKLFF large TRBJ1-4 TRBV30 14 NA
TGTGCCAGCACCCTCGAAGGGGGCTTGATAAATGAGCAGTTCTTC CASTLEGGLINEQFF NA TRBJ2-1 TRBV8-2 15 NA
TGTGCCAGCAGTCTATTCCTGGACTCTGGGGCCAACGTCCTGACTTTC CASSLFLDSGANVLTF medium-sized TRBJ2-6 TRBV6-8 16 NA
TGTGCCAGCAGCCCGACAGGGGGCTCCGCAAACTATGGCTACACCTTC CASSPTGGSANYGYTF medium-sized TRBJ1-2 TRBV11-3 16 TRBD1
TGTGCCAGCAGCCGACGGACTAGCTGGGACTACAATGAGCAGTTCTTC CASSRRTSWDYNEQFF medium-sized TRBJ2-1 TRBV11-3 16 TRBD2
TGTGCCAGTAGTTGGGGCCGGGGGAACACTGAAGCTTTCTTT CASSWGRGNTEAFF medium-sized TRBJ1-1 TRBV19 14 NA
TGCAGCGTGTCACAGGACACTGGGGCCAACGTCCTGACTTTC CSVSQDTGANVLTF NA TRBJ2-6 TRBV29-1 14 NA
TGTGCCAGTAGTATCTACCCGTCTGGGACAGGGGGCAATCAGCCCCAGCATTTT CASSIYPSGTGGNQPQHF NA TRBJ1-5 TRBV19 18 TRBD1
TGTGCCAGCAGTGAATTGGGGGGAGAAGAGACCCAGTACTTC CASSELGGEETQYF NA TRBJ2-5 TRBV9 14 NA
TGTGCCAGCAGTTCGGGCCCAACAAACCCCTACACCTTC CASSSGPTNPYTF NA TRBJ1-2 TRBV6-8 13 NA
TGTGCCTGGAGTGAAACCGGGGAGCTGTTTTTT CAWSETGELFF NA TRBJ2-2 TRBV30 11 NA
TGTGCCAGCAGCTTAGGAGGACAGGGCTTTGAAGCTTTCTTT CASSLGGQGFEAFF medium-sized TRBJ1-1 TRBV11-3 14 TRBD1
TGTGCCAGCAGTGAACAAGGACTAGCGGGTTACACCGGGGAGCTGTTTTTT CASSEQGLAGYTGELFF few TRBJ2-2 TRBV6-4 17 TRBD2
TGTGCCAGCAGCGTAGATCTAGCGGGAGCTCGAAATGAGCAGTTCTTC CASSVDLAGARNEQFF NA TRBJ2-1 TRBV9 16 TRBD2
TGTGCCTGGAACACAGGGGGCGCAGATACGCAGTATTTT CAWNTGGADTQYF large TRBJ2-3 TRBV30 13 TRBD1
TGTGCCAGCAGCTCCGGACAGCCCTTTCAAGAGACCCAGTACTTC CASSSGQPFQETQYF many TRBJ2-5 TRBV11-3 15 NA
TGTGCCAGCAGACCGGGACTAGCGGGGGTTTTCGAGCAGTACTTC CASRPGLAGVFEQYF large TRBJ2-7 TRBV6-8 15 TRBD2
TGTGCCATCTCCCCAGGTAGCTACGAGCAGTACTTC CAISPGSYEQYF few TRBJ2-7 TRBV6-8 12 NA
TGTGCCAGCAGCCGGGGGGTGAATCTGAACACTGAAGCTTTCTTT CASSRGVNLNTEAFF hyperexpanded TRBJ1-1 TRBV6-8 15 NA
TGTGCCAGCAGCTTTCCCGCAGAGGCAACAGATACGCAGTATTTT CASSFPAEATDTQYF medium-sized TRBJ2-3 TRBV11-3 15 NA
TGTGCCAGCAGCCGGGACAGGAATCAGCCCCAGCATTTT CASSRDRNQPQHF large TRBJ1-5 TRBV16 13 TRBD1
TGCAGCTTCGGGGGCGGTTACAATGAGCAGTTCTTC CSFGGGYNEQFF NA TRBJ2-1 TRBV29-1 12 NA
TGTGCCGCTGGGACAGGGTCCGGCACCGGGGAGCTGTTTTTT CAAGTGSGTGELFF NA TRBJ2-2 TRBV19 14 TRBD1
TGTGCCAGTTCCCAGGGAGGGAAAGAGACCCAGTACTTC CASSQGGKETQYF few TRBJ2-5 TRBV7-1 13 TRBD2
TGTGCCAGCTCCCCTATCCGACAGGGACTATACAATGAGCAGTTCTTC CASSPIRQGLYNEQFF NA TRBJ2-1 TRBV18 16 NA
TGTGCCAGCAGTATGGGGGGATACGAGCAGTACTTC CASSMGGYEQYF NA TRBJ2-7 TRBV28 12 NA
TGTGCCATCAGTGGGGACAGAGGGGGGACAGATACGCAGTATTTT CAISGDRGGTDTQYF NA TRBJ2-3 TRBV10-3 15 NA
TGTGCCAGCAGTCTTGGACTAGCCTACGAGCAGTACTTC CASSLGLAYEQYF few TRBJ2-7 TRBV6-8 13 TRBD2
TGTGCCATCAGTGAGTCGAGTAAGAACTCCCGCACGAATTTT CAISESSKNSRTNF few TRBJ2-3 TRBV10-3 14 NA
TGTGCCAGCAGTTCCGGGGGGGCGGAGGGTAACTATGGCTACACCTTC CASSSGGAEGNYGYTF few TRBJ1-2 TRBV28 16 NA
TGCGCCAGCAGCTACCGGGACAGTCGCAATCAGCCCCAGCATTTT CASSYRDSRNQPQHF NA TRBJ1-5 TRBV5-1 15 TRBD1
TGTGCCAGCAGCCAACGCGGTGGCGTTAATGAGCAGTTCTTC CASSQRGGVNEQFF medium-sized TRBJ2-1 TRBV11-3 14 NA
TGTGCCAGCAGCTTAAACAGGGCCGGGGAGCTGTTTTTT CASSLNRAGELFF NA TRBJ2-2 TRBV7-1 13 NA
TGCGCCAGCAGTCAAAAGGTTAGTGGCACTGAAGCTTTCTTT CASSQKVSGTEAFF NA TRBJ1-1 TRBV4-1 14 NA
TGTGCCAGCAGCTCTAGACAGGTCCTTGACTATGGCTACACCTTC CASSSRQVLDYGYTF few TRBJ1-2 TRBV11-3 15 NA